The 26 T cell receptor beta chains listed next were all sequenced from one sample in a study of CD8 T cells in ankylosing spondylitis. TCRdb re-analysed the 5' RACE reads in MiXCR, keeping a single row per CDR3 protein. The table records about 170,000 distinct CDR3 sequences, about 16% of them present only once. The sequenced sample consisted of blood, either unsorted or a sorted T cell fraction (not recorded which). The origin of the receptors is a male donor with ankylosing spondylitis or in good health (not recorded which).

In this sample, this clonotype turned up many times. The chain couples TRBV5-1 to TRBJ1-1; D gene ambiguous. The germline gives CDR1 SGHRS, CDR2 YFSETQ. V lost 6 bases to trimming and J lost 3 bases, with 6 bases between them. The CDR3 contains 11 residues. The DNA for the CDR3 is TGCGCCAGCACCGGAGACACTGAAGCTTTCTTT. Its protein product is CASTGDTEAFF.

The V gene is TRBV29-1, the J gene TRBJ2-3; 10 bases match TRBD2. Germline trimming cut 7 bases from V and 2 bases from J; bases unmatched to any gene: 6. The CDR3 is 14 residues long. Germline V lookup: CDR1 SQVTM, CDR2 ANQGSEA. The CDR3, as DNA: TGCAGCGGCGCTAGCGGGAGATCCACAGATACGCAGTATTTT. It specifies CSGASGRSTDTQYF.

This clonotype was counted only a few times. The chain uses TRBV28 and TRBJ2-7, with unresolved D. This CDR3 region has 13 residues. Trimming took off 5 bases at V and 0 bases at J, with 8 bases between the two ends. Germline V gene lookup returns CDR1 MDHEN and CDR2 SYDVKM. For the CDR3, the DNA is TGTGCCAGCAGTCCAGGATACTCCTACGAGCAGTACTTC. Its protein product is CASSPGYSYEQYF.

At least ten counts were recorded for this clonotype. The genes are TRBV14 and TRBJ1-5; D is possibly TRBD1 (6 bases). Germline CDR1 and CDR2: SGHDN and FVKESK. V was clipped by 4 bases and J by 0 bases, with 16 bases between them. The CDR3 length is 17 residues. CDR3 nucleotides: TGTGCCAGCAGCCTACATTTACAGGGTCATAGCAATCAGCCCCAGCATTTT. This translates into CASSLHLQGHSNQPQHF. Supplemented by reference TRBV14 and TRBJ1-5, the full variable domain reads EAGVTQFPSHSVIEKGQTVTLRCDPISGHDNLYWYRRVMGKEIKFLLHFVKESKQDESGMPNNRFLAERTGGTYSTLKVQPAELEDSGVYFCASSLHLQGHSNQPQHFGDGTRLSIL.

This clonotype was seen a handful of times. The chain recombines TRBV12-3 or TRBV12-4 with TRBJ2-1; D unclear. CDR3 length: 12 residues. The V end was cut by 5 bases, the J end by 8 bases, with 10 bases between. The CDR3 sequence is CASSAQIYEQFF. For the CDR3, the DNA is TGTGCCAGCAGTGCCCAGATCTATGAGCAGTTCTTC.

This clonotype has only a few counts. The rearrangement joins TRBV30 to TRBJ1-5; perhaps TRBD1 as D (6 bases). CDR1 GTSNPN and CDR2 SVGIG come from the germline V gene (reference sequence). This CDR3 spans 13 amino acids. V lost 3 bases and J lost 4, with 10 bases in between. This CDR3 reads CAWRDRGNQPQHF. The CDR3, as DNA: TGTGCCTGGAGAGATAGGGGGAATCAGCCCCAGCATTTT. Full variable domain (missing parts from reference TRBV30 and TRBJ1-5): SQTIHQWPATLVQPVGSPLSLECTVEGTSNPNLYWYRQAAGRGLQLLFYSVGIGQISSEVPQNLSASRPQDRQFILSSKKLLLSDSGFYLCAWRDRGNQPQHFGDGTRLSIL.

With regard to this clonotype: This clone may be a read error of a much larger clone one base away. The chain joins TRBV28 to TRBJ1-4, with 11 bases fitting TRBD1. V was pared by 5 bases and J by 7 bases, with 6 bases of the junction left unmatched. Germline V gives CDR1 MDHEN, CDR2 SYDVKM. The CDR3 spans 15 residues. The CDR3 coding sequence is TGTGCCAGCAGTATCCCCGGGACAGGGGGTGAAAAACTGTTTTTT. Protein product: CASSIPGTGGEKLFF.

This clonotype has a count of ten or more. The chain has TRBV28 and TRBJ2-1; D call uncertain. Germline CDR1 MDHEN, CDR2 SYDVKM. The ends were cut back, 7 bases at V and 1 base at J, with 14 bases in the middle. The CDR3 extends over 15 amino acids. CDR3 residues: CASIGALGSYNEQFF. The CDR3 DNA is TGTGCCAGCATCGGTGCTTTGGGGTCCTACAATGAGCAGTTCTTC. Combining the CDR3 with reference TRBV28 and TRBJ2-1 gives the whole variable domain DVKVTQSSRYLVKRTGEKVFLECVQDMDHENMFWYRQDPGLGLRLIYFSYDVKMKEKGDIPEGYSVSREKKERFSLILESASTNQTSMYLCASIGALGSYNEQFFGPGTRLTVL.

This clonotype was counted at least ten times. The gene calls are TRBV7-6 and TRBJ2-5; D is unresolved. The V end lost 0 bases, the J end lost 0 bases, and 5 bases lay between the germline ends. Per germline, CDR1 SGHVS and CDR2 FNYEAQ. The CDR3 loop spans 14 amino acids. CDR3 in amino acids: CASSLAGNQETQYF. DNA of the CDR3: TGTGCCAGCAGCTTAGCCGGCAACCAAGAGACCCAGTACTTC.

This clonotype was counted only a few times. The chain recombines TRBV5-4 with TRBJ2-3; a possible D gene is TRBD2 (7 bases). The CDR3 is made up of 15 amino acids. Trimming removed 5 bases from V and 1 base from J, with 14 bases in between. Germline V lookup: CDR1 SGHNT, CDR2 YYREEE (reference sequence). CDR3 sequence: CASRAGARGTDTQYF. The CDR3, as DNA: TGTGCCAGCAGGGCGGGGGCGCGAGGCACAGATACGCAGTATTTT.

This clonotype has a count of ten or more. The chain is built from TRBV5-1 and TRBJ2-2; 11 positions match TRBD2. Germline CDR1 and CDR2: SGHRS and YFSETQ. CDR3 length: 17 amino acids. J lost 4 bases, V lost 5 bases, and 10 bases had no gene match. CDR3 sequence: CASSTATSGTITGELFF. In DNA, the CDR3 is TGCGCCAGCAGTACAGCGACTAGCGGGACTATCACCGGGGAGCTGTTTTTT. Together with reference TRBV5-1 and TRBJ2-2, the CDR3 gives the full variable domain: KAGVTQTPRYLIKTRGQQVTLSCSPISGHRSVSWYQQTPGQGLQFLFEYFSETQRNKGNFPGRFSGRQFSNSRSEMNVSTLELGDSALYLCASSTATSGTITGELFFGEGSRLTVL.

This chain uses TRBV4-1 with TRBJ1-2, with D perhaps matching TRBD1 (5 bases). Deletions cut 0 bases from V and 4 bases from J, with 9 bases between. Looked up from germline, CDR1 is MGHRA and CDR2 is YSYEKL. The CDR3 has 14 amino acids. The CDR3: CASSQDREGYGYTF. The CDR3 DNA is TGCGCCAGCAGCCAAGACAGGGAGGGCTATGGCTACACCTTC.

This clonotype was counted a few times. The chain joins TRBV27 to TRBJ1-5; D unresolved. Trimming stripped 10 bases from V and 5 bases from J, with 15 bases between. The CDR3 has 13 amino acids. Germline V gene lookup returns CDR1 MNHEY and CDR2 SMNVEV (reference sequence). CDR3 nucleotide sequence: TGTGCCACCAAGGTGAGGTTGGATCAGCCCCAGCATTTT. Translation: CATKVRLDQPQHF.

This clonotype appeared a few times. This sequence joins TRBV14 and TRBJ2-1; 7 bases fit TRBD1. V lost 4 bases to trimming and J lost 5 bases; unmatched junction nucleotides: 2. Germline assignment: CDR1 SGHDN and CDR2 FVKESK. This CDR3 has 13 amino acids. The CDR3 sequence is CASSRGQNNEQFF. As DNA, the CDR3 is TGTGCCAGCAGCCGGGGACAGAACAATGAGCAGTTCTTC.

This clonotype was counted many times. This sequence joins TRBV7-2 and TRBJ2-1; TRBD1 might be the D (5 bases). CDR3 length equals 15 residues. V was pared by 7 bases and J by 5 bases, with 18 bases between. Germline V gives CDR1 SGHTA, CDR2 FQGNSA. The CDR3 nucleotides are TGTGCCAGCAAAGTCCGAGGACAAGACCACAATGAGCAGTTCTTC. Its protein is CASKVRGQDHNEQFF.

The chain employs TRBV18 and TRBJ2-2, with unresolved D. V lost 3 bases to trimming and J lost 1 base, with 12 bases between them. Germline V gene sequence: CDR1 KGHSH, CDR2 LQKENI. The CDR3 has 16 residues. DNA for the CDR3: TGTGCCAGCTCACCGCCGGTCCCACGGAACACCGGGGAGCTGTTTTTT. Translating it yields CASSPPVPRNTGELFF.

This clonotype was found many times. V and J are TRBV5-1 and TRBJ1-2; D is perhaps TRBD1 (6 bases). This CDR3 contains 18 residues. The germline V and J ends were trimmed by 2 bases and 4 bases, with 24 bases remaining between them. Germline loops: CDR1 SGHRS, CDR2 YFSETQ. CDR3 DNA sequence: TGCGCCAGCAGCTTCAGGGGAGACCCACGGGGGGATATCTATGGCTACACCTTC. Translation: CASSFRGDPRGDIYGYTF. The variable domain in full, completed from reference TRBV5-1 and TRBJ1-2, reads KAGVTQTPRYLIKTRGQQVTLSCSPISGHRSVSWYQQTPGQGLQFLFEYFSETQRNKGNFPGRFSGRQFSNSRSEMNVSTLELGDSALYLCASSFRGDPRGDIYGYTFGSGTRLTVV.

This clonotype has a count of ten or more. The chain employs TRBV20-1 and TRBJ2-3; no clear D gene. This CDR3 region has 14 residues. The germline gives CDR1 DFQATT, CDR2 SNEGSKA (reference sequence). Trimming shortened V by 6 bases and J by 2 bases, and 15 bases separated the two germline ends. CDR3 nucleotide sequence: TGCAGTGCAACCAGATTCAGCGCCACAGATACGCAGTATTTT. Translating it yields CSATRFSATDTQYF.

The table lists this clonotype with a few counts. The CDR3, as DNA: TGCGCCAGCAGCGCGGGACTAGCGGACACCGGGGAGCTGTTTTTT. This translates into CASSAGLADTGELFF. V is TRBV5-1 and J is TRBJ2-2, with 11 bases identical to TRBD2. The V segment lost 4 bases and the J segment 3 bases; nucleotides outside the gene matches: 2. The germline V gene encodes CDR1 SGHRS and CDR2 YFSETQ. CDR3 length equals 15 residues.

This clonotype was counted at least ten times. The chain recombines TRBV12-3 or TRBV12-4 with TRBJ1-1, with D possibly TRBD1 on 6 matching bases. CDR3 length: 16 amino acids. V was clipped by 5 bases and J by 2 bases, with 18 bases between them. The CDR3 DNA follows: TGTGCCAGCAGTCCTACAGGGTTTCCATTAAACACTGAAGCTTTCTTT. The encoded protein is CASSPTGFPLNTEAFF.

There are a few counts of this clonotype. Mismatch with germline at one junction end may stem from a read error. V usage is TRBV7-2 and J usage is TRBJ2-1; 9 bases agree with TRBD2. The CDR3 extends over 16 amino acids. CDR1 and CDR2 (germline): SGHTA, FQGNSA. CDR3 region: CASGLAGDRAYNEQFF. CDR3 DNA: TGTGCCAGCGGCTTAGCGGGGGACAGAGCTTACAATGAGCAGTTCTTC.

This clonotype was observed a few times. The chain carries TRBV10-1 and TRBJ2-1; D is perhaps TRBD2 (5 bases). The V gene's germline CDR1 is WNHNN and CDR2 SYGVQD (reference sequence). V was trimmed by 8 bases and J by 9 bases, leaving 11 bases between them. CDR3 size: 11 residues. The CDR3 sequence: CASRGDAEQFF. The CDR3 DNA reads TGCGCCAGCCGGGGAGACGCTGAGCAGTTCTTC.

This clonotype was picked up a small number of times. The chain carries TRBV29-1 and TRBJ2-7; tentative D call: TRBD2 (5 bases). The CDR3 sequence is 14 residues long. From germline, CDR1 is SQVTM and CDR2 ANQGSEA. Trimming removed 1 base from V and 0 bases from J, with 10 bases in between. CDR3 sequence: CSVEVRGGSYEQYF. CDR3 nucleotide sequence: TGCAGCGTTGAAGTGCGCGGAGGCTCCTACGAGCAGTACTTC.

In its sample, this clonotype was seen many times. J is TRBJ2-2 and V is TRBV5-1; TRBD2 matches 10 bases. Trimming at V came to 1 base and at J to 2 bases, leaving 2 bases not matched to a gene. The CDR3 consists of 16 residues. Germline V gene lookup returns CDR1 SGHRS and CDR2 YFSETQ. CDR3 sequence: CASSLRLAGNTGELFF. For the CDR3, the DNA is TGCGCCAGCAGCTTGCGACTAGCGGGTAACACCGGGGAGCTGTTTTTT.

This sequence joins TRBV9 and TRBJ1-6; D gene ambiguous. The CDR3 is 14 amino acids. CDR1 is SGDLS and CDR2 is YYNGEE in the germline V gene. Trimming shortened V by 4 bases and J by 8 bases, and 13 bases separated the two germline ends. The CDR3 nucleotides read TGTGCCAGCAGCCCGCAGTCGAGGGATTCACCCCTCCACTTT. This sequence encodes CASSPQSRDSPLHF.

The J gene is TRBJ2-1, the V gene TRBV27; TRBD2 matches 8 bases. The V segment lost 3 bases and the J segment 2 bases; nucleotides outside the gene matches: 3. The CDR3 runs 15 residues. CDR1 and CDR2 (germline): MNHEY, SMNVEV (reference sequence). CDR3 nucleotides: TGTGCCAGCAGTTTGAGCGGGAGAACCTACAATGAGCAGTTCTTC. The encoded protein is CASSLSGRTYNEQFF.